This T cell receptor beta chain came from a study of CD8+CD57+ T cells in acquired aplastic anemia. TCR beta VDJ combinations and CDR3 sequences were profiled from genomic DNA. Via MiXCR, TCRdb re-called the reads, giving one row per CDR3 protein. Of about 160,000 distinct CDR3 sequences in the sample, around 45% were seen once. Per germline, CDR1 SGHRS and CDR2 YFSETQ. The CDR3 covers 12 residues. Trimming removed 3 bases from V and 5 bases from J, with 7 bases in between. This clonotype appeared many times. The sequence was obtained from a human donor in good health. The gene calls are TRBV5-1 and TRBJ2-3; D unclear. Input material: sorted CD4+, CD8+, or CD8+CD57+ T cells (not recorded which) from PBMCs. The CDR3 loop reads CASSSLGDTQYF. Here the CDR3 DNA reads TGCGCCAGCAGCTCCCTAGGAGATACGCAGTATTTT.